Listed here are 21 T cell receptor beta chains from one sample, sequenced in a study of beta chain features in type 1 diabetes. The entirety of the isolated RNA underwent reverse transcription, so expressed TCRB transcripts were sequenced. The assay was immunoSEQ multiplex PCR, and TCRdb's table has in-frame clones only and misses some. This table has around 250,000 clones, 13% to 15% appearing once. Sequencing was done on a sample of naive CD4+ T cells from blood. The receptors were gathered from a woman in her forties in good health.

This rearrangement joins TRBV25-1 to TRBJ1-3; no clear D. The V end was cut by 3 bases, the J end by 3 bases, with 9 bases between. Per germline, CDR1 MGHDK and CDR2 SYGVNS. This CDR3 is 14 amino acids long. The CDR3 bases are TGTGCCAGCAGTGACCCAGTTCATGGAAACACCATATATTTT. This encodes CASSDPVHGNTIYF.

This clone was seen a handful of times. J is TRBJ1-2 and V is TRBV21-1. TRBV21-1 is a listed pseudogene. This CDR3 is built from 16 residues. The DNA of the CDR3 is TGTGCCAGCAGCAAAACCATTCCGGGGGGCGGGTGGAGCTACACCTTC. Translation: CASSKTIPGGGWSYTF.

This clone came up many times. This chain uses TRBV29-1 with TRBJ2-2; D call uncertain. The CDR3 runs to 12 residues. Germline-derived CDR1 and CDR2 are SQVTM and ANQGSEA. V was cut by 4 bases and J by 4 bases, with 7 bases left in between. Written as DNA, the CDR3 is TGCAGCGTTGGGGCTGGCACCGGGGAGCTGTTTTTT. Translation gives CSVGAGTGELFF.

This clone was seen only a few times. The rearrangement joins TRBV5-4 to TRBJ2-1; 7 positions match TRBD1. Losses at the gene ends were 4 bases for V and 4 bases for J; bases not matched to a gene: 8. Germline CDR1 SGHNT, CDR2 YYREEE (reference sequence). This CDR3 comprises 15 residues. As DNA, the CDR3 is TGTGCCAGCAGCCAAGACAGGGCTACATACAATGAGCAGTTCTTC. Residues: CASSQDRATYNEQFF. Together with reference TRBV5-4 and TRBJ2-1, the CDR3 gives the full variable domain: ETGVTQSPTHLIKTRGQQVTLRCSSQSGHNTVSWYQQALGQGPQFIFQYYREEENGRGNFPPRFSGLQFPNYSSELNVNALELDDSALYLCASSQDRATYNEQFFGPGTRLTVL.

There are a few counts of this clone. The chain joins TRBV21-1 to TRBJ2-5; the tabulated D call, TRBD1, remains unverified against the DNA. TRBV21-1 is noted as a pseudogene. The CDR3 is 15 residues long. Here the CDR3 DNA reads TGTGCCAGCAGCAACCGGGACAGGAGCCAAGAGACCCAGTACTTC. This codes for CASSNRDRSQETQYF.

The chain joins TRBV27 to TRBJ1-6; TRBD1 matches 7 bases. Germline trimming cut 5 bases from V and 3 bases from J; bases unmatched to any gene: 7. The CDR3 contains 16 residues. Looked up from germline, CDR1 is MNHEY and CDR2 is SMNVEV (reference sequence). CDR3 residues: CASSPKGTVYNSPLHF. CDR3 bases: TGTGCCAGCAGTCCCAAGGGGACAGTCTATAATTCACCCCTCCACTTT.

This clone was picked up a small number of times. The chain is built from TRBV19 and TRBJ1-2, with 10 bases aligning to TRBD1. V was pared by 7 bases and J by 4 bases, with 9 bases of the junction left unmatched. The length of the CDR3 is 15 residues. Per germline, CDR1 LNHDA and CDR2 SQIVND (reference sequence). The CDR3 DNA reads TGTGCCAGTACCCCCGACAGGGGGCGCGCCTATGGCTACACCTTC. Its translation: CASTPDRGRAYGYTF.

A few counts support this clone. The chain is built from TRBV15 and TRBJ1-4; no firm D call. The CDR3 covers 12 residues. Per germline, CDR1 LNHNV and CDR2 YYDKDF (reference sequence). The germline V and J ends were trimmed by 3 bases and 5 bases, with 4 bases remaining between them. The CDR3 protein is CATSRRNEKLFF. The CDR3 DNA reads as TGTGCCACCAGCAGGAGAAATGAAAAACTGTTTTTT.

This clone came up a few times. CDR3 sequence: CASSLVAGGPYEQYF. The CDR3 coding sequence is TGTGCCAGCAGCTTAGTAGCGGGGGGGCCCTACGAGCAGTACTTC. The rearrangement uses TRBV7-8 and TRBJ2-7, with TRBD2 matching 11 bases. CDR1 is SGHVS, CDR2 FQNEAQ, per germline. J gave up 2 bases and V 1 base, and 1 base lay outside the gene matches. The CDR3 covers 15 residues.

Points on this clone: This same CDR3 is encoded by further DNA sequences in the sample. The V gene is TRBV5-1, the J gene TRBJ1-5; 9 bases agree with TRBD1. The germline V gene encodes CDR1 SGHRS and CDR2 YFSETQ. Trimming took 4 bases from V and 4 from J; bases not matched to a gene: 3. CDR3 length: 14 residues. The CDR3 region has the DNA TGCGCCAGCAGCCAGACAGGGGGTAATCAGCCCCAGCATTTT. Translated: CASSQTGGNQPQHF.

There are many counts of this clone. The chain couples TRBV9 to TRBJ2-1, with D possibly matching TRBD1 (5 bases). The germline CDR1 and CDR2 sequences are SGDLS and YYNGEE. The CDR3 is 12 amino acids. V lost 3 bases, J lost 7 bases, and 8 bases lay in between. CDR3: CASSAHRNEQFF. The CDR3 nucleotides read TGTGCCAGCAGCGCCCACAGGAATGAGCAGTTCTTC. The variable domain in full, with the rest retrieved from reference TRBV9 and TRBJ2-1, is DSGVTQTPKHLITATGQRVTLRCSPRSGDLSVYWYQQSLDQGLQFLIQYYNGEERAKGNILERFSAQQFPDLHSELNLSSLELGDSALYFCASSAHRNEQFFGPGTRLTVL.

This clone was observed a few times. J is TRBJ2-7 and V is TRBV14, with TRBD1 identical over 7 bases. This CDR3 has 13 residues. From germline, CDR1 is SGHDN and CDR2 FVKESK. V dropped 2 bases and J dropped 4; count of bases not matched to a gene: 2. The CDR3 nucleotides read TGTGCCAGCAGCCAAACCAGGGGGTACGAGCAGTACTTC. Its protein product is CASSQTRGYEQYF.

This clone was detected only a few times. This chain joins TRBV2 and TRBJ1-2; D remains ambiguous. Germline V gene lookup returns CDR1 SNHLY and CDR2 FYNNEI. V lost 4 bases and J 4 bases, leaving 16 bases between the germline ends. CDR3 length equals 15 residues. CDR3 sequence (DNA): TGTGCCAGCAGTGCTGGACCGGGATTCCTCTATGGCTACACCTTC. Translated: CASSAGPGFLYGYTF.

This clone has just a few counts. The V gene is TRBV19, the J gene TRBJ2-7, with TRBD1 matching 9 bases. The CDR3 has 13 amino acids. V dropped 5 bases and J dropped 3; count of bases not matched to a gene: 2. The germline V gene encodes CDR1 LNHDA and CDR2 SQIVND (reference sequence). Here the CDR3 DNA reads TGTGCCAGTAGTGTGGACAGGGGCTACGAGCAGTACTTC. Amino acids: CASSVDRGYEQYF.

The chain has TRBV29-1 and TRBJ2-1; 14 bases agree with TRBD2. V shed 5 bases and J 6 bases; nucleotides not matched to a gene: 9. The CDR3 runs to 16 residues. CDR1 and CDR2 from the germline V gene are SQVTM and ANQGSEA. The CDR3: CSVMGLAGEAPNEQFF. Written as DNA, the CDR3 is TGCAGCGTTATGGGACTAGCGGGGGAGGCCCCCAATGAGCAGTTCTTC.

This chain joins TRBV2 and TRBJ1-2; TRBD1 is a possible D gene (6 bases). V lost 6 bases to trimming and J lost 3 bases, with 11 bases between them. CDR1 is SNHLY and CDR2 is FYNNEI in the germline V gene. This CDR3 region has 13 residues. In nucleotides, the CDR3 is TGTGCCAGCAGACGCCAGGGGTACTATGGCTACACCTTC. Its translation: CASRRQGYYGYTF.

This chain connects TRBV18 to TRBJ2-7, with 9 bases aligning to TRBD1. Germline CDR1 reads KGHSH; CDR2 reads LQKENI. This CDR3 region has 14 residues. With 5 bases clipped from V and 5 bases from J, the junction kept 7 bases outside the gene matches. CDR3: CASSDRDRDHEQYF. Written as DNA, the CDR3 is TGTGCCAGCTCAGACCGGGACAGGGACCACGAGCAGTACTTC.

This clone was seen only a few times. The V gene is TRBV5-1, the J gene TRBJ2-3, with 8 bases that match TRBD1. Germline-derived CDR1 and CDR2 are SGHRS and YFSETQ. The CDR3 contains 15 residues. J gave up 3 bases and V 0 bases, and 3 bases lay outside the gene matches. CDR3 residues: CASSLGQGLTDTQYF. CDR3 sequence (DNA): TGCGCCAGCAGCTTGGGACAGGGGTTGACAGATACGCAGTATTTT.

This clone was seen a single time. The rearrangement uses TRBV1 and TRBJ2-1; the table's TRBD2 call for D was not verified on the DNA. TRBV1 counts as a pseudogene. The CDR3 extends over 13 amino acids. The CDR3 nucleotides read TGCACCAGCAGCATGAGTACCTACAATGAGCAGTTCTTC. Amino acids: CTSSMSTYNEQFF.

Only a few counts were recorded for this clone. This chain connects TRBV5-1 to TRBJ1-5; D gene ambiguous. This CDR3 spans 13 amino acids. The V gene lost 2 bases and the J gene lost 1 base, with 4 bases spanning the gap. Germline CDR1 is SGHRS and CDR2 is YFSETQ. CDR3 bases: TGCGCCAGCAGCTTCGCGAGCAATCAGCCCCAGCATTTT. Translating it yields CASSFASNQPQHF.

CDR3 region: CASSLYAGFGGDTQYF. CDR3 in DNA: TGTGCCAGCAGCTTATACGCGGGGTTCGGGGGAGATACGCAGTATTTT. The genes are TRBV7-9 and TRBJ2-3, with D perhaps TRBD2 (6 bases). The CDR3 consists of 16 residues. Per the germline V gene, CDR1 is SEHNR and CDR2 is FQNEAQ (reference sequence). Trimming shortened V by 2 bases and J by 5 bases, and 17 bases separated the two germline ends.